The present T cell receptor beta chain was sequenced within a study of patients and donors after allogeneic stem cell transplantation. TCRdb independently ran MiXCR on the RT-PCR reads; one entry per CDR3 protein. This table holds 920,000 or so distinct CDR3 sequences, 15% to 20% found once. The CDR3 covers 15 residues. CDR1 is SGHAT, CDR2 FQNNGV, per germline. Trimming stripped 11 bases from V and 4 bases from J, with 24 bases between. Sequencing input: blood, either unsorted or a sorted T cell fraction (not recorded which). The source is a human donor who was either an allogeneic HSCT recipient or a stem cell or donor lymphocyte infusion donor (not recorded which). It is not recorded whose cells these are; they may come from a transplant donor. The rearrangement uses TRBV11-2 and TRBJ2-7, with D perhaps matching TRBD1 (6 bases). The CDR3 nucleotides are TGTGCCTGTCGGAGTGTGGACAGAGGGTTATACGAGCAGTACTTC. This encodes CACRSVDRGLYEQYF.